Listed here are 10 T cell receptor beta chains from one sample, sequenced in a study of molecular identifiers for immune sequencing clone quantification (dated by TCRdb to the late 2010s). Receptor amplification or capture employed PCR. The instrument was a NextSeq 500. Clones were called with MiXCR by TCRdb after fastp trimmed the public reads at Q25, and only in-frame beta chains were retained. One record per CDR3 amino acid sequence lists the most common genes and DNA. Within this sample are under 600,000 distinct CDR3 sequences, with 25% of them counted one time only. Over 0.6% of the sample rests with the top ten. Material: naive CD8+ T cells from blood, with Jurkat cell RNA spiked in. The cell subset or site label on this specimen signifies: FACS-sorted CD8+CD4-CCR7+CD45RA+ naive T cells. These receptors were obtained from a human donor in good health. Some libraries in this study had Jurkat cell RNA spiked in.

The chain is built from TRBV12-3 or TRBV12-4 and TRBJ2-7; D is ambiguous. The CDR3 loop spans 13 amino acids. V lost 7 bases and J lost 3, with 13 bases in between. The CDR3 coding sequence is TGTGCCAGCACCAGTCGCGCAGGCTACGAGCAGTACTTC. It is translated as CASTSRAGYEQYF.

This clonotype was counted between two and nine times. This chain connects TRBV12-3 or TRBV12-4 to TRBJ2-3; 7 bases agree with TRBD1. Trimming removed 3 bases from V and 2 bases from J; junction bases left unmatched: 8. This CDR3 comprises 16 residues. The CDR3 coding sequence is TGTGCCAGCAGTTTTCCCAGGACAGGTCCCACAGATACGCAGTATTTT. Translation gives CASSFPRTGPTDTQYF.

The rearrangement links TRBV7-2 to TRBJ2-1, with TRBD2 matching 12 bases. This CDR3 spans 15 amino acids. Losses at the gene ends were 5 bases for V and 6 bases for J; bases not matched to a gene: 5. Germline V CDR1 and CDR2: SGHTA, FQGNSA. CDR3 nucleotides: TGTGCCAGCAGCCGTGGACTAGCGGGGTTCAATGAGCAGTTCTTC. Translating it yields CASSRGLAGFNEQFF.

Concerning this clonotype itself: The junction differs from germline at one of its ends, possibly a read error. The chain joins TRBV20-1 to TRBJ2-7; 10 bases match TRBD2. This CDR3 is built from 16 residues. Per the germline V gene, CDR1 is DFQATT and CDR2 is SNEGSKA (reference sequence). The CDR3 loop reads CSAGGGPGLASREQCF. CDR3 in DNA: TGCAGTGCTGGGGGGGGACCGGGACTAGCGTCCAGAGAGCAGTGCTTC.

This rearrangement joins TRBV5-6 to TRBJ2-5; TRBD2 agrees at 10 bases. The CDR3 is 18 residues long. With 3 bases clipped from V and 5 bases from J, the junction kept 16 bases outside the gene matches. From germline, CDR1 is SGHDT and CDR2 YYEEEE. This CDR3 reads CASSSTSLAGGLGETQYF. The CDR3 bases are TGTGCCAGCAGCTCAACATCCTTAGCGGGGGGACTCGGGGAGACCCAGTACTTC.

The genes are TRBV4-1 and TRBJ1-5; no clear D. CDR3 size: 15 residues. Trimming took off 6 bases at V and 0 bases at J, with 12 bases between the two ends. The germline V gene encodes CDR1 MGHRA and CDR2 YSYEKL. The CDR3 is CASSVVGSSNQPQHF. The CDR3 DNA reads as TGCGCCAGCAGTGTTGTGGGGAGTAGCAATCAGCCCCAGCATTTT.

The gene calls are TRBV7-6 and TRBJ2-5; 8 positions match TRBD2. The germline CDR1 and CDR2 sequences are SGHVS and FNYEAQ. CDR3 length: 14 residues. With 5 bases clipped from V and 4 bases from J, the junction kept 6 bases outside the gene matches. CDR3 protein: CASSTPAGGETQYF. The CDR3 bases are TGTGCCAGCAGCACCCCGGCGGGAGGAGAGACCCAGTACTTC.

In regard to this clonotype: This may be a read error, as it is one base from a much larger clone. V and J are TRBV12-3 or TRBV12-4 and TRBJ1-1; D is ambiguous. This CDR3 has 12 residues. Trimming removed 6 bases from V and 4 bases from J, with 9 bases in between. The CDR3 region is CASRYKGTEAFF. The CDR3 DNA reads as TGTGCCAGCAGATATAAGGGCACTGAAGCTTTCTTT.

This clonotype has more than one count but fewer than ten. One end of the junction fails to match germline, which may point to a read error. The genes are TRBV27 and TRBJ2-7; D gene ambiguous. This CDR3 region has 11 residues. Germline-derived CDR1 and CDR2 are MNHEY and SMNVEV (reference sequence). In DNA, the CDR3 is TGTGTCAGCAGTTTGGGTGCCGAGCAGTACTTC. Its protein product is CVSSLGAEQYF.

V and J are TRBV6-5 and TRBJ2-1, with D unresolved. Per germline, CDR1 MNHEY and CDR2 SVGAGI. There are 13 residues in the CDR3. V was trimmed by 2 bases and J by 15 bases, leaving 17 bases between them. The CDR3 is CASSYTKSLYLFF. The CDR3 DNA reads TGTGCCAGCAGTTACACCAAGTCCCTTTACCTGTTCTTC.